The 9 T cell receptor beta chains in this list originate from one sample, sequenced in a study of blood T cell repertoires in COVID-19. Measured with immunoSEQ multiplex PCR; TCRdb has only the in-frame clones, and not every one. Among roughly 150,000 clones, around four fifths were seen once, and the ten largest hold less than 7.5%. Sequenced sample: PBMCs or T cells enriched from blood (not recorded which). The receptors were sampled from a woman aged 45 to 65 who had recovered from COVID-19.

This clone was seen a few times. The chain links TRBV5-5 to TRBJ1-3; 7 nucleotides agree with TRBD1. The J segment lost 3 bases and the V segment lost 4 bases, leaving 10 bases of the junction unmatched. Germline V gene sequence: CDR1 SGHKS, CDR2 YYEKEE (reference sequence). The CDR3 consists of 16 residues. CDR3 loop: CASSPTTGSNGNTIYF. In nucleotides, the CDR3 is TGTGCCAGCAGCCCCACGACAGGGTCGAATGGAAACACCATATATTTT.

The genes are TRBV12-3 or TRBV12-4 and TRBJ1-3; a weak D match, TRBD1 (5 bases). The V end was cut by 6 bases, the J end by 3 bases, with 9 bases between. The CDR3 covers 13 residues. CDR3 DNA: TGTGCCAGCAGGCAGGGAAATGGAAACACCATATATTTT. Amino acids: CASRQGNGNTIYF.

This chain joins TRBV27 and TRBJ2-1; D is uncertain. There are 15 residues in the CDR3. CDR1 is MNHEY, CDR2 SMNVEV, per germline (reference sequence). The ends were cut back, 7 bases at V and 2 bases at J, with 15 bases in the middle. The CDR3 region has the DNA TGTGCCAGCACCTCGGTGGAGCTGCCCTACAATGAGCAGTTCTTC. Protein product: CASTSVELPYNEQFF.

The chain couples TRBV28 to TRBJ1-2, with D possibly TRBD1 on 5 matching bases. The germline V gene has CDR1 MDHEN and CDR2 SYDVKM. The CDR3 totals 13 residues. V was cut by 3 bases and J by 8 bases, with 13 bases left in between. CDR3 sequence reads: CASSFGGIEGYTF. In DNA form, the CDR3 reads TGTGCCAGCAGTTTTGGGGGGATAGAGGGCTACACCTTC.

The chain couples TRBV5-1 to TRBJ2-1; 10 bases align to TRBD2. Per the germline V gene, CDR1 is SGHRS and CDR2 is YFSETQ. V lost 0 bases and J lost 5; bases outside the gene matches: 5. The CDR3 has 16 amino acids. DNA of the CDR3: TGCGCCAGCAGCTTGGCGCCTAGCGGGGGACACAATGAGCAGTTCTTC. Protein sequence: CASSLAPSGGHNEQFF. The full variable domain, its missing parts supplied by reference TRBV5-1 and TRBJ2-1, is KAGVTQTPRYLIKTRGQQVTLSCSPISGHRSVSWYQQTPGQGLQFLFEYFSETQRNKGNFPGRFSGRQFSNSRSEMNVSTLELGDSALYLCASSLAPSGGHNEQFFGPGTRLTVL.

Here the CDR3 reads CATRGRATDTQYF. CDR3 sequence (DNA): TGTGCCACCAGGGGGAGAGCCACAGATACGCAGTATTTT. The chain carries TRBV24-1 and TRBJ2-3, with D perhaps matching TRBD2 (5 bases). The ends were cut back, 7 bases at V and 2 bases at J, with 9 bases in the middle. CDR3 length equals 13 residues. In germline, CDR1 is KGHDR, CDR2 SFDVKD.

V gene TRBV4-2 combines with J gene TRBJ2-3; D is perhaps TRBD1 (5 bases). This CDR3 spans 15 amino acids. Looked up from germline, CDR1 is LGHNA and CDR2 is YNFKEQ. V lost 0 bases to trimming and J lost 4 bases, with 11 bases between them. CDR3 nucleotides: TGTGCCAGCAGCCAAGAAGGGGTAGACGCAGATACGCAGTATTTT. Protein: CASSQEGVDADTQYF.

The rearrangement links TRBV7-8 to TRBJ2-5; tentatively, D is TRBD1 (7 bases). From germline, CDR1 is SGHVS and CDR2 FQNEAQ. The length of the CDR3 is 16 residues. The ends were cut back, 5 bases at V and 4 bases at J, with 20 bases in the middle. CDR3: CASSLSGRQGGETQYF. CDR3 in DNA: TGTGCCAGCAGCCTGAGCGGTCGGCAGGGGGGAGAGACCCAGTACTTC.

This rearrangement joins TRBV10-3 to TRBJ1-5; tentatively, D is TRBD1 (6 bases). Germline V lookup: CDR1 ENHRY, CDR2 SYGVKD. Trimming took off 1 base at V and 5 bases at J, with 9 bases between the two ends. The CDR3 consists of 14 residues. The CDR3 region is CAISEFAGDQPQHF. Written as DNA, the CDR3 is TGTGCCATCAGTGAGTTCGCAGGGGATCAGCCCCAGCATTTT.